Included here is one TCR beta chain sequence, with context. Profiled with immunoSEQ multiplex PCR; TCRdb holds only in-frame clones, not every one. The repertoire holds roughly 410,000 clones, about 88% seen once, with about 1.6% in the top ten. This CDR3 comprises 14 residues. CDR1 and CDR2 (germline): MNHEY, SMNVEV (reference sequence). V was cut by 6 bases and J by 3 bases, with 11 bases left in between. This sample stems from a study of blood T cell repertoires in COVID-19. Study overall: Spain, Italy and the United States supplied samples that represented acute and convalescent COVID-19.

V gene TRBV27 combines with J gene TRBJ2-2; possibly TRBD1 for D (5 bases). The TCR was taken from a woman between 40 and 50 years old with COVID-19, enrolled during active disease. Sequencing was done on a sample of peripheral blood. Here the CDR3 DNA reads TGTGCCAGCAGGTTCGTCAGGGACACCGGGGAGCTGTTTTTT. Translating gives CASRFVRDTGELFF.